This T cell receptor (beta chain) was sequenced during a study of liver allograft versus peripheral blood T cells. For the study at large: Graft-liver T cell receptor repertoires were compared against recipient peripheral blood repertoires.

This clonotype is deemed medium-sized. Its cognate antigen is unknown. TCRdb redid the calling of the reads with MiXCR, one entry per CDR3 protein. The sample has about 12,000 distinct CDR3 sequences; around 30% are singletons. Study-level points and caveats: Differences were reported between the T cell receptor repertoires inside liver allografts and those that were detected in peripheral blood.

The CDR3 has 15 residues. V gave up 7 bases and J gave up 5 bases; unmatched junction bases: 10. Germline V CDR1 and CDR2: MNHEY, SVGAGI. This chain links TRBV6-5 with TRBJ2-5; 10 bases line up with TRBD1. The clonotype originates from a human patient who had a liver transplant. The graft donor may account for some of the T cells. CDR3 sequence reads: CASTHPTGGGETQYF. The CDR3 DNA reads as TGTGCCAGCACCCACCCGACAGGGGGCGGGGAGACCCAGTACTTC.